Below, 31 T cell receptor beta chains from the same sample are listed, as sequenced in a study of shared clonotypes between healthy human individuals (dated by TCRdb to about 2020). CD8 naive samples consisted of CD45RO-negative cells that were positively selected for CCR7, yielding a CD45RA+CCR7+ population without TemRA cells. The method behind the library was the immunoSEQ multiplex PCR assay. What TCRdb holds here is the immuneACCESS table cut down to in-frame rearrangements. Part of the clones is not present; checked against another copy, under half of the missing clones reflect an unresolved V gene, and the others are unexplained. The sample contains about 2 million clones, approximately 94% of them found a single time. The ten largest clones take up more than 0.9% of the sample. Sequenced material: naive CD8+ T cells sorted from blood. The cell subset or site label here, explained by the study, means: CD45RA+CCR7+. These receptors were taken from a man aged 18 to 29 in good health.

The chain recombines TRBV14 with TRBJ1-1; weak D call: TRBD1 (5 bases). Germline CDR1 reads SGHDN; CDR2 reads FVKESK. CDR3 length equals 13 residues. V was pared by 4 bases and J by 6 bases, with 12 bases between. In DNA form, the CDR3 reads TGTGCCAGCAGCCTTGGACAAGGGTCTGAAGCTTTCTTT. Its translation: CASSLGQGSEAFF. Full variable domain (outside the CDR3, taken from reference TRBV14 and TRBJ1-1): EAGVTQFPSHSVIEKGQTVTLRCDPISGHDNLYWYRRVMGKEIKFLLHFVKESKQDESGMPNNRFLAERTGGTYSTLKVQPAELEDSGVYFCASSLGQGSEAFFGQGTRLTVV.

V usage is TRBV6-1 and J usage is TRBJ1-1; D unresolved. Trimming left V 4 bases short and J 6 bases short, with 18 bases between. Germline V gene lookup returns CDR1 MNHNS and CDR2 SASEGT. There are 15 residues in the CDR3. Written as DNA, the CDR3 is TGTGCCAGCAGTGTAGACCACACCCTCGGGGCTGAAGCTTTCTTT. Amino acids: CASSVDHTLGAEAFF.

The chain carries TRBV13 and TRBJ1-2; 9 nucleotides agree with TRBD1. This CDR3 is 15 amino acids long. Germline loops: CDR1 PRHDT, CDR2 FYEKMQ (reference sequence). With 5 bases clipped from V and 6 bases from J, the junction kept 10 bases outside the gene matches. The CDR3 sequence: CASSGMGQGLDGYTF. CDR3 DNA sequence: TGTGCCAGCAGCGGGATGGGACAGGGTCTTGATGGCTACACCTTC.

This chain joins TRBV6-5 and TRBJ2-1; D is unresolved. This CDR3 has 12 amino acids. Germline CDR1 MNHEY, CDR2 SVGAGI. V lost 5 bases, J lost 6 bases, and 8 bases lay in between. CDR3 region: CASSRTANEQFF. The CDR3 DNA is TGTGCCAGCAGTCGGACCGCCAATGAGCAGTTCTTC.

The chain joins TRBV5-1 to TRBJ1-1; 7 nucleotides align to TRBD1. The V gene's germline CDR1 is SGHRS and CDR2 YFSETQ. This CDR3 region has 13 residues. V shed 4 bases, J shed 6 bases, and the junction held 6 bases outside the gene matches. CDR3 region: CASSLTTGSEAFF. The CDR3 DNA is TGCGCCAGCAGCCTAACGACAGGGTCTGAAGCTTTCTTT.

In its sample, this clone was seen once. V is TRBV18 and J is TRBJ2-7; 8 bases map to TRBD1. Losses at the gene ends were 2 bases for V and 2 bases for J; bases not matched to a gene: 2. The CDR3 extends over 14 amino acids. Germline V gives CDR1 KGHSH, CDR2 LQKENI. The CDR3 nucleotides are TGTGCCAGCTCACCAGTGGACAGGGCCTACGAGCAGTACTTC. Encoded protein: CASSPVDRAYEQYF.

The chain recombines TRBV4-3 with TRBJ1-3; D possibly corresponds to TRBD1 (6 bases). CDR1 is LGHNA and CDR2 is YSLEER in the germline V gene. CDR3 length equals 15 residues. V gave up 4 bases and J gave up 0 bases, with 10 bases separating them. CDR3 region: CASSREGGSGNTIYF. The CDR3 region has the DNA TGCGCCAGCAGCCGCGAGGGGGGCTCTGGAAACACCATATATTTT.

V gene TRBV29-1 combines with J gene TRBJ2-7, with a tentative D call TRBD1 (5 bases). Germline loops: CDR1 SQVTM, CDR2 ANQGSEA. Trimming cost V 6 bases and J 1 base, with 13 bases left between them. CDR3 length: 13 residues. Written as DNA, the CDR3 is TGCAGCGTCGCACCGCCAGGGTCCTACGAGCAGTACTTC. Translation gives CSVAPPGSYEQYF.

The V and J genes are TRBV2 and TRBJ2-1; 12 bases match TRBD2. Germline-derived CDR1 and CDR2 are SNHLY and FYNNEI. This CDR3 has 15 residues. The V gene end was trimmed by 5 bases and the J gene end by 4 bases; junction bases not matched to a gene: 3. In DNA form, the CDR3 reads TGTGCCAGCAGTCTCGGACTAGCGGGGTACAATGAGCAGTTCTTC. Encoded protein: CASSLGLAGYNEQFF. The full variable domain, completed using reference TRBV2 and TRBJ2-1, is EPEVTQTPSHQVTQMGQEVILRCVPISNHLYFYWYRQILGQKVEFLVSFYNNEISEKSEIFDDQFSVERPDGSNFTLKIRSTKLEDSAMYFCASSLGLAGYNEQFFGPGTRLTVL.

In its sample, this clone was seen once. This chain links TRBV7-3 with TRBJ2-3; 12 bases align to TRBD2. The trim removed 5 bases at V and 3 bases at J, leaving 3 bases unmatched. CDR1 and CDR2 (germline): SGHTA, FQGTGA. This CDR3 is 15 amino acids long. The CDR3 sequence is CASSTLAGGTDTQYF. DNA of the CDR3: TGTGCCAGCAGCACGCTAGCGGGGGGGACAGATACGCAGTATTTT.

As concerns this clone: A read error may account for a junction end that differs from germline. The chain's CDR3 is CASSLSTGFAFKETQYF. The CDR3, as DNA: TGTGCCAGCAGTCTATCGACAGGGTTTGCCTTTAAAGAGACCCAGTACTTC. The chain combines TRBV27 with TRBJ2-5, with TRBD1 matching over 7 bases. CDR3 length: 17 amino acids. CDR1 and CDR2 (germline): MNHEY, SMNVEV (reference sequence).

This rearrangement joins TRBV28 to TRBJ1-5; 7 nucleotides line up with TRBD1. The CDR3 spans 16 residues. The ends lost 2 bases at V and 6 bases at J; junction bases unmatched: 10. Germline lookup yields CDR1 MDHEN and CDR2 SYDVKM. In DNA, the CDR3 is TGTGCCAGCAGTTTACTGGTGACAGGGAGCGGTCAGCCCCAGCATTTT. It translates to CASSLLVTGSGQPQHF.

This chain links TRBV18 with TRBJ2-3; TRBD2 is a possible D gene (5 bases). V lost 2 bases and J lost 8, with 17 bases in between. Germline assignment: CDR1 KGHSH and CDR2 LQKENI. The CDR3 is 15 residues long. CDR3 DNA sequence: TGTGCCAGCTCACCAGAGAGAGGGTTTTGGGGTACGCAGTATTTT. This gives the protein CASSPERGFWGTQYF.

This clone was seen once. This chain links TRBV7-9 with TRBJ2-1; tentative D call: TRBD2 (6 bases). Trimming stripped 5 bases from V and 7 bases from J, with 15 bases between. Germline lookup yields CDR1 SEHNR and CDR2 FQNEAQ (reference sequence). The CDR3 covers 14 residues. CDR3 loop: CASSPRGFANEQFF. The CDR3 nucleotides are TGTGCCAGCAGCCCTCGGGGGTTTGCGAATGAGCAGTTCTTC.

This chain connects TRBV27 to TRBJ1-3; weak D call: TRBD1 (6 bases). Trimming cost V 6 bases and J 3 bases, with 15 bases left between them. The CDR3 loop spans 15 amino acids. The germline V gene has CDR1 MNHEY and CDR2 SMNVEV (reference sequence). The CDR3 region has the DNA TGTGCCAGCAGGGACACGGGGGCAGGTGGAAACACCATATATTTT. Amino acids: CASRDTGAGGNTIYF.

The chain links TRBV7-3 to TRBJ2-2, with 7 nucleotides matching TRBD1. Per the germline V gene, CDR1 is SGHTA and CDR2 is FQGTGA. Losses at the gene ends were 1 base for V and 1 base for J; bases not matched to a gene: 6. The CDR3 contains 17 residues. In DNA, the CDR3 is TGTGCCAGCAGCTTAAACGCTGGGGACAGGAACACCGGGGAGCTGTTTTTT. Residues: CASSLNAGDRNTGELFF.

J is TRBJ2-1 and V is TRBV7-3; 9 bases align to TRBD2. J lost 8 bases, V lost 2 bases, and 7 bases had no gene match. The germline CDR1 and CDR2 sequences are SGHTA and FQGTGA. This CDR3 comprises 15 residues. Here the CDR3 reads CASSLGLAGLDEQFF. CDR3 DNA sequence: TGTGCCAGCAGCTTAGGCCTAGCGGGGTTGGATGAGCAGTTCTTC.

This chain joins TRBV28 and TRBJ1-2, with 9 bases identical to TRBD1. Germline values: CDR1 MDHEN, CDR2 SYDVKM. V gave up 5 bases and J gave up 0 bases; unmatched junction bases: 4. The CDR3 is 15 amino acids. In DNA, the CDR3 is TGTGCCAGCAGTGTCGGACAGGGGCCTAACTATGGCTACACCTTC. Protein: CASSVGQGPNYGYTF.

The chain joins TRBV10-2 to TRBJ1-5; D is uncertain. The CDR3 is 16 residues long. Germline V gene lookup returns CDR1 WSHSY and CDR2 SAAADI. V gave up 4 bases and J gave up 1 base, with 14 bases separating them. CDR3 DNA sequence: TGCGCCAGCAGTGGATATTCTAGGGTCAGCAATCAGCCCCAGCATTTT. Residues: CASSGYSRVSNQPQHF.

The rearrangement joins TRBV6-1 to TRBJ1-2; D might be TRBD1 (6 bases). Germline V gene sequence: CDR1 MNHNS, CDR2 SASEGT. V lost 7 bases and J lost 6, with 12 bases in between. CDR3 length: 12 residues. The CDR3 DNA follows: TGTGCCAGCACTCTAACAGGGAATGGCTACACCTTC. Translating it yields CASTLTGNGYTF.

The chain has TRBV6-5 and TRBJ2-3; TRBD2 aligns across 13 bases. There are 15 residues in the CDR3. CDR1 and CDR2 from the germline V gene are MNHEY and SVGAGI. V lost 8 bases, J lost 5 bases, and 7 bases stayed unmatched. CDR3 in DNA: TGTGCCAGCGGGACTAGCGGGGCGATCGGAGATACGCAGTATTTT. Protein sequence: CASGTSGAIGDTQYF.

A remark on this clone: The identical CDR3 is also encoded by other nucleotide sequences in the sample. The V and J genes are TRBV9 and TRBJ2-3; 13 positions agree with TRBD2. V lost 0 bases and J lost 5; bases outside the gene matches: 0. The germline gives CDR1 SGDLS, CDR2 YYNGEE. This CDR3 contains 15 residues. CDR3 in DNA: TGTGCCAGCAGCGTAGGGACTAGCGGGAGAGATACGCAGTATTTT. Amino acids: CASSVGTSGRDTQYF.

The CDR3 coding sequence is TGTGCCAGCAGATTGGCAGATACGCAGTATTTT. Amino acids: CASRLADTQYF. This chain joins TRBV11-2 and TRBJ2-3; D not certain. This CDR3 spans 11 amino acids. Trimming stripped 6 bases from V and 4 bases from J, with 5 bases between. Looked up from germline, CDR1 is SGHAT and CDR2 is FQNNGV.

The chain combines TRBV27 with TRBJ2-3, with D perhaps matching TRBD1 (5 bases). The CDR3 contains 14 residues. Looked up from germline, CDR1 is MNHEY and CDR2 is SMNVEV (reference sequence). The V gene lost 8 bases and the J gene lost 0 bases, with 12 bases spanning the gap. CDR3 residues: CASGVDRSTDTQYF. As DNA, the CDR3 is TGTGCCAGCGGGGTCGACAGAAGCACAGATACGCAGTATTTT.

This clone was seen a single time. The rearrangement uses TRBV4-3 and TRBJ2-1; 7 bases map to TRBD2. The CDR3 loop spans 19 amino acids. Germline V gives CDR1 LGHNA, CDR2 YSLEER. The ends lost 0 bases at V and 4 bases at J; junction bases unmatched: 15. This CDR3 reads CASSQDLPDRLAAYNEQFF. In DNA, the CDR3 is TGCGCCAGCAGCCAAGACCTTCCCGACCGACTAGCAGCGTACAATGAGCAGTTCTTC.

This chain uses TRBV5-6 with TRBJ2-1; TRBD2 aligns across 7 bases. The germline V gene has CDR1 SGHDT and CDR2 YYEEEE. The CDR3 runs to 15 residues. V shed 0 bases and J 4 bases; nucleotides not matched to a gene: 4. CDR3 coding DNA: TGTGCCAGCAGCTTGGGGGCTAGCGGATACAATGAGCAGTTCTTC. Its translation is CASSLGASGYNEQFF.

DNA for the CDR3: TGTGCCAGCAGCGTAGGAAGTGGTGGCCTCGGGGAAAAACTGTTTTTT. This codes for CASSVGSGGLGEKLFF. V is TRBV9 and J is TRBJ1-4; no reliable D call. This CDR3 has 16 residues. CDR1 is SGDLS, CDR2 YYNGEE, per germline. V dropped 0 bases and J dropped 8 bases, with 17 bases sitting between them.

The genes are TRBV4-1 and TRBJ1-2, with D possibly matching TRBD1 (5 bases). Trimming removed 1 base from V and 3 bases from J, with 12 bases in between. The CDR3 is 15 amino acids. From germline, CDR1 is MGHRA and CDR2 YSYEKL. CDR3: CASSQVMGRDYGYTF. The CDR3 coding sequence is TGCGCCAGCAGCCAAGTAATGGGCAGGGACTATGGCTACACCTTC.

For this clone: One end of the junction fails to match germline, which may point to a read error. The chain carries TRBV7-7 and TRBJ2-2; D is ambiguous. The V gene's germline CDR1 is SSHAT and CDR2 FNYEAQ (reference sequence). This CDR3 has 13 amino acids. The CDR3 here is CASSPSEAGELFF. CDR3 nucleotide sequence: TGTGCTAGCAGCCCGTCTGAGGCCGGGGAGCTGTTTTTT.

The chain carries TRBV6-1 and TRBJ2-1, with D possibly called TRBD1 or TRBD2 (5 bases each). Germline V gene data show CDR1 as MNHNS and CDR2 as SASEGT. The V end lost 4 bases, the J end lost 0 bases, and 13 bases lay between the germline ends. This CDR3 is built from 16 residues. The CDR3 loop reads CASSVWGKSSYNEQFF. DNA of the CDR3: TGTGCCAGCAGTGTTTGGGGGAAGAGCTCCTACAATGAGCAGTTCTTC.

This chain connects TRBV7-8 to TRBJ2-6, with D hard to call. V dropped 3 bases and J dropped 0 bases, with 3 bases sitting between them. The CDR3 covers 14 residues. The germline gives CDR1 SGHVS, CDR2 FQNEAQ. The CDR3 coding sequence is TGTGCCAGCAGCTTGGTCTCTGGGGCCAACGTCCTGACTTTC. This sequence encodes CASSLVSGANVLTF.